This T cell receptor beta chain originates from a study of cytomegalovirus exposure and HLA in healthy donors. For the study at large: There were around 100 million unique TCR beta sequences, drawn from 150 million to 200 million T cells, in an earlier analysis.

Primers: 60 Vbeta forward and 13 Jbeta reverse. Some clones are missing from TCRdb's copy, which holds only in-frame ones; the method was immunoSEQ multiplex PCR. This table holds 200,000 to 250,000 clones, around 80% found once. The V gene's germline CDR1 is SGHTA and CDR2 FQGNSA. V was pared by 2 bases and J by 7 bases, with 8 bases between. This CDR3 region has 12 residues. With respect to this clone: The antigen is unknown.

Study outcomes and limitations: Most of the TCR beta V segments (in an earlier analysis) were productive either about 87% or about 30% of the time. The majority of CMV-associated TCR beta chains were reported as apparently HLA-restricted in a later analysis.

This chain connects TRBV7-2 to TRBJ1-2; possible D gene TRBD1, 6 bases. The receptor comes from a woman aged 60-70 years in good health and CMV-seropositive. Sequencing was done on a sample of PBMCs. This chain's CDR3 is CASSLRGGGYTF. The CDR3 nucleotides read TGTGCCAGCAGCTTAAGGGGGGGTGGCTACACCTTC. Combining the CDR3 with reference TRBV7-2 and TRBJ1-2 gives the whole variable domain GAGVSQSPSNKVTEKGKDVELRCDPISGHTALYWYRQSLGQGLEFLIYFQGNSAPDKSGLPSDRFSAERTGGSVSTLTIQRTQQEDSAVYLCASSLRGGGYTFGSGTRLTVV.